A selection of T cell receptor beta chains follows, all from one sample in a study of T cells expressing NK-cell markers. TCRdb derives one entry per CDR3 protein from the 5' RACE reads, leaving out DNA. The sample totals 250,000 to 300,000 distinct CDR3 sequences. The sequencing input was blood T cells: a sorted CD56 or NKG2C T cell subset, CD4+ or CD8+ T cells, or bulk PBMC T cells (not recorded which). The receptors come from a young man in good health. The CDR3 runs from the conserved cysteine through the conserved F or W.

J gene | V gene | CDR3 protein
TRBJ2-4 | TRBV29-1 | CSVEESGLQYF
TRBJ1-5 | TRBV4-2 | CASSQEVKWDRASNQPQHF
TRBJ2-3 | TRBV27 | CASRTRTSGSTDTQYF
TRBJ2-1 | TRBV12-3/TRBV12-4 | CASGGGGRLAGTYNEQFF
TRBJ2-2 | TRBV6-1 | CASSRRDINTGELFF
TRBJ2-1 | TRBV4-2 | CASSQEIAGGPNEQFF
TRBJ2-3 | TRBV25-1 | CASRVSGTDTQYF
TRBJ1-2 | TRBV7-8 | CASSRDTSYYGYTF
TRBJ2-3 | TRBV29-1 | CSVAPVSSHTDTQYF
TRBJ2-7 | TRBV6-1 | CASPSRDRLSYEQYF
TRBJ2-2 | TRBV5-1 | CASSSSPNTGELFF
TRBJ2-1 | TRBV10-3 | CAISEETYTYNEQFF
TRBJ2-7 | TRBV3-1 | CASSPRGSGIEQYF
TRBJ1-1 | TRBV7-2 | CASSFWGQGREAFF
TRBJ2-5 | TRBV20-1 | CSARGRWETQYF
TRBJ2-7 | TRBV7-9 | CASSPGTVLVPDEQYF
TRBJ2-2 | TRBV29-1 | CSVGDVGGPLNTGELFF
TRBJ2-3 | TRBV12-3/TRBV12-4 | CASRLLGGTSTDTQYF
TRBJ2-3 | TRBV24-1 | CATSDLGAAADTQYF
TRBJ2-5 | TRBV27 | CASSSPQPGQGGTQYF
TRBJ2-3 | TRBV20-1 | CSAPPGRFTDTQYF
TRBJ2-4 | TRBV9 | CASSVRMGDIQYF
TRBJ1-2 | TRBV7-3 | CASSPVGVGYGYTF
TRBJ2-1 | TRBV5-1 | CASSTIAGGEYNEQFF
TRBJ2-1 | TRBV5-5 | CASSSYSGPHEQFF
TRBJ2-1 | TRBV29-1 | CIAWGANNEQFF
TRBJ2-2 | TRBV18 | CASSPLTTSGRMNTGELFF
TRBJ1-1 | TRBV20-1 | CSARVQPMNTEAFF
TRBJ2-1 | TRBV11-2 | CASSFAWADSYNEQFF
TRBJ1-6 | TRBV3-1 | CASSQARGLGDSPLHF
TRBJ2-5 | TRBV5-1 | CASSLEARETQYF
TRBJ2-5 | TRBV7-6 | CASSFSFLDKLQETQYF
TRBJ2-1 | TRBV20-1 | CSARDQQGSYNEQFF
TRBJ2-6 | TRBV6-5 | CASSYTGQGHSGANVLTF
TRBJ2-1 | TRBV6-5 | CASSYSGISSYNEQFF
TRBJ2-7 | TRBV28 | CASSLGSDGEQYF
TRBJ2-3 | TRBV20-1 | CSAQAVTDTQYF
TRBJ2-5 | TRBV20-1 | CSVPAGAHQETQYF
TRBJ2-5 | TRBV28 | CAAAEVQETQYF
TRBJ2-1 | TRBV29-1 | CSVAVGVLAKNEQFF
TRBJ2-1 | TRBV12-3/TRBV12-4 | CASRGRERGLERGNEQFF